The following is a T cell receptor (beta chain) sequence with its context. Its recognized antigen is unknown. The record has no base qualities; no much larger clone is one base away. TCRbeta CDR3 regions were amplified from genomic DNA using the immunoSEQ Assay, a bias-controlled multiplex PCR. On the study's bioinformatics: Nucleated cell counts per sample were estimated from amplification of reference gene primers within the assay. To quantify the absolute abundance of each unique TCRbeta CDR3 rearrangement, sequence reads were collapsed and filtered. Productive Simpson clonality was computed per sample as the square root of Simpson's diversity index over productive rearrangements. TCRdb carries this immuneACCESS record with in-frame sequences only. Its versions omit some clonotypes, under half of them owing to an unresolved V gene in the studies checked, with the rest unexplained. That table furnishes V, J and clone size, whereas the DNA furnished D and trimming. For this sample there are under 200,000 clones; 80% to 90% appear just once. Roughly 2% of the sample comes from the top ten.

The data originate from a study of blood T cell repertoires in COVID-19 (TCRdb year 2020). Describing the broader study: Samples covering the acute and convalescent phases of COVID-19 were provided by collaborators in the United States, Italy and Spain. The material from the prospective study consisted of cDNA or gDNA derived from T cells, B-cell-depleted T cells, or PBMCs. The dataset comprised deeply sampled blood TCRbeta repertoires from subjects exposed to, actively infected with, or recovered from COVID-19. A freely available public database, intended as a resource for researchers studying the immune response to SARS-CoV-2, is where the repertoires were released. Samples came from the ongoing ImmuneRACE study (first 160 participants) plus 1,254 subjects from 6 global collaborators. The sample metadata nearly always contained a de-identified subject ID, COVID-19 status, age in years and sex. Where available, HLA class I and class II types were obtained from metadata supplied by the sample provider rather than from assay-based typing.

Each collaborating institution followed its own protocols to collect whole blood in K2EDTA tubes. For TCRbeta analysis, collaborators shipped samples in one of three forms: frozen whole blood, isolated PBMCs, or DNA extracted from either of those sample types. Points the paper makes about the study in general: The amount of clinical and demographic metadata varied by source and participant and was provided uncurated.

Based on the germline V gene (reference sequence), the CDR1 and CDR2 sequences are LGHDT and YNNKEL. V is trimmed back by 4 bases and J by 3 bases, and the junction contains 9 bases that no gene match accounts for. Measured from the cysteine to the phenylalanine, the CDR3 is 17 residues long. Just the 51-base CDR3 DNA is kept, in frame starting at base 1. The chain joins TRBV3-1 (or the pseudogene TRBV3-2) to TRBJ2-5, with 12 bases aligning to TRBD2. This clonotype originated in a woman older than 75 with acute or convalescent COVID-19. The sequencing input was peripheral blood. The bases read TGTGCCAGCAGCCCCCAGTGGCTAGCGGGGGGGAAAGAGACCCAGTACTTC. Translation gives CASSPQWLAGGKETQYF.